A selection of T cell receptor beta chains follows, all from one sample in a study of CXCR3-negative and CXCR3-positive naive CD8 T cells. TCRdb re-called the 5' RACE reads, yielding one record per CDR3 amino acid sequence without DNA. The repertoire table contains 4,500 to 5,000 distinct CDR3 sequences. The sample was naive CXCR3+ CD8+ T cells from blood. The receptor source for this set is a human donor in good health. Some clones in this sample may be carry-over from other donors' samples. CDR3s include the opening cysteine and the closing phenylalanine or tryptophan. Each record gives: CDR3 protein, CDR3 length, clone size, V gene, J gene. The size entry is marked missing in some rows and otherwise reads once, few, many or a size class.

CSVGAEYEQYF	11	medium-sized	TRBV29-1	TRBJ2-7
CASSNGPDGNTEAFF	15	NA	TRBV19	TRBJ1-1
CASSRKQGAHDGYTF	15	medium-sized	TRBV4-1	TRBJ1-2
CSARDLTGTSGNEQFF	16	medium-sized	TRBV20-1	TRBJ2-1
CASSQDIGSDQPQHF	15	medium-sized	TRBV4-1	TRBJ1-5
CASSLGSGSAYEQYF	15	NA	TRBV13	TRBJ2-7
CASSHPGRSEVNEKLFF	17	NA	TRBV7-6	TRBJ1-4
CSVDSGRTFTDTQYF	15	medium-sized	TRBV29-1	TRBJ2-3
CASSLIGNAGDEQFF	15	medium-sized	TRBV7-2	TRBJ2-1
CSVYGLADSYNEQFF	15	NA	TRBV29-1	TRBJ2-1
CASSLRSAPYEQYF	14	NA	TRBV5-4	TRBJ2-7
CSVPGWGSYNEQFF	14	medium-sized	TRBV20-1	TRBJ2-1
CASSALGGPYEQYF	14	NA	TRBV2	TRBJ2-7
CATSAVGTGYNEQFF	15	medium-sized	TRBV15	TRBJ2-1
CASSISGVLDYGYTF	15	NA	TRBV7-3	TRBJ1-2
CASSDGSTDTQYF	13	medium-sized	TRBV7-6	TRBJ2-3
CASSYFGSRGYNEQFF	16	medium-sized	TRBV6-2/TRBV6-3	TRBJ2-1
CASMGGNQPQHF	12	NA	TRBV6-1	TRBJ1-5
CSVALDGGILAKNIQYF	17	medium-sized	TRBV29-1	TRBJ2-4
CASSPWGGQGGDYTF	15	NA	TRBV4-3	TRBJ1-2
CASYRTGGNEQFF	13	NA	TRBV5-5	TRBJ2-1
CASSLSPRVYYEQYF	15	medium-sized	TRBV5-1	TRBJ2-7
CASSLTGGRDTQYF	14	medium-sized	TRBV5-1	TRBJ2-3
CASSLVAGPDTQYF	14	NA	TRBV12-3/TRBV12-4	TRBJ2-3
CSVEAERNDYNEQFF	15	NA	TRBV29-1	TRBJ2-1
CSVVPIHHTGELFF	14	NA	TRBV29-1	TRBJ2-2
CASSSLQGTLHEQYF	15	medium-sized	TRBV27	TRBJ2-7
CASNTGRELSYNEQFF	16	medium-sized	TRBV4-1	TRBJ2-1
CAISPGLPNTGELFF	15	medium-sized	TRBV10-3	TRBJ2-2
CASSYDPGSSYNSPLHF	17	medium-sized	TRBV6-6	TRBJ1-6
CASSYSVGVAEAFF	14	NA	TRBV5-6	TRBJ1-1
CASSLAYMNTEAFF	14	NA	TRBV12-3/TRBV12-4	TRBJ1-1
CASSDTRGGTGELFF	15	medium-sized	TRBV25-1	TRBJ2-2
CASSNRQGRNTEAFF	15	medium-sized	TRBV5-1	TRBJ1-1
CASSQIPLGQGFTEAFF	17	medium-sized	TRBV4-1	TRBJ1-1
CSGQASGRAYNEQFF	15	medium-sized	TRBV29-1	TRBJ2-1
CASMPRNEGAYQPQHF	16	medium-sized	TRBV23-1	TRBJ1-5
CASSATGGNTEAFF	14	NA	TRBV7-9	TRBJ1-1
CASSKIQGNTEAFF	14	medium-sized	TRBV5-1	TRBJ1-1
CASSQKTGTVNQPQHF	16	NA	TRBV3-1	TRBJ1-5
CASSLDTAGGYNEQFF	16	NA	TRBV5-6	TRBJ2-1